These 22 T cell receptor beta chains share one sample of origin, sequenced in a study of long-term antiretroviral therapy in people with HIV. The authors ran the immunoSEQ assay, v3.0, at survey level. Using immunoSEQ multiplex PCR, the repertoire was profiled, and TCRdb retains in-frame clones only, with some absent. The sample shows roughly 35,000 clones, around 94% of them seen only once. The starting material was unsorted PBMCs, obtained around 5.3 years after starting antiretroviral therapy. Source of these receptors: a woman aged 50 to 60 with HIV.

The chain combines TRBV6-7 with TRBJ2-1; no reliable D call. TRBV6-7 is classed as an ORF, of uncertain function. V lost 0 bases and J 4 bases, leaving 1 base between the germline ends. The CDR3 contains 12 residues. The CDR3 DNA reads as TGTGCCAGCAGTTACTCGTACAATGAGCAGTTCTTC. Its protein is CASSYSYNEQFF.

This clone was seen a handful of times. The rearrangement links TRBV7-3 to TRBJ2-7; D is possibly TRBD2 (7 bases). This CDR3 has 13 amino acids. Per the germline V gene, CDR1 is SGHTA and CDR2 is FQGTGA. V lost 4 bases and J lost 7, with 14 bases in between. CDR3 in amino acids: CASSSGGFGEQYF. The CDR3 bases are TGTGCCAGCAGCTCGGGGGGCTTCGGGGAGCAGTACTTC.

This clone appeared once. The rearrangement joins TRBV7-2 to TRBJ1-5; D not resolved. Germline-derived CDR1 and CDR2 are SGHTA and FQGNSA. V lost 5 bases to trimming and J lost 4 bases, with 12 bases between them. CDR3 length: 14 residues. Written as DNA, the CDR3 is TGTGCCAGCAGCCAAAAACTGGCAAATCAGCCCCAGCATTTT. Translation: CASSQKLANQPQHF.

CDR3 sequence reads: CASSLVSAYTEAFF. For the CDR3, the DNA is TGTGCCAGCAGCTTGGTTTCGGCGTACACTGAAGCTTTCTTT. J is TRBJ1-1 and V is TRBV5-6; no reliable D call. Germline CDR1 is SGHDT and CDR2 is YYEEEE. V lost 0 bases, J lost 3 bases, and 9 bases lay in between. This CDR3 comprises 14 residues.

The J gene is TRBJ1-2, the V gene TRBV4-1; D is unclear. CDR1 and CDR2 (germline): MGHRA, YSYEKL. V shed 0 bases and J shed 6 bases, with 14 bases lying between them. The CDR3 totals 15 residues. CDR3 region: CASSQETPTRNGYTF. CDR3 bases: TGCGCCAGCAGCCAAGAGACACCTACTCGTAATGGCTACACCTTC.

The chain combines TRBV7-6 with TRBJ2-3; D is perhaps TRBD2 (6 bases). The CDR3 runs to 13 residues. CDR1 is SGHVS and CDR2 is FNYEAQ in the germline V gene. V was shortened by 8 bases and J by 0 bases, with 9 bases between the two germline ends. The CDR3 sequence: CASGGFSTDTQYF. The CDR3 DNA sequence: TGTGCCAGCGGGGGGTTTAGCACAGATACGCAGTATTTT.

V is TRBV5-6 and J is TRBJ2-3, with 16 bases lining up with TRBD2. The V gene's germline CDR1 is SGHDT and CDR2 YYEEEE. The CDR3 contains 18 residues. J lost 9 bases, V lost 5 bases, and 15 bases had no gene match. CDR3 nucleotides: TGTGCCAGCAGTCTAGGCTCGTCGGGACTAGCGGGGGGGCGCACGCAGTATTTT. Translation: CASSLGSSGLAGGRTQYF.

The chain's CDR3 is CAWSYRGAEAFF. In nucleotides, the CDR3 is TGTGCCTGGAGTTACAGGGGCGCTGAAGCTTTCTTT. The genes are TRBV30 and TRBJ1-1; 7 bases agree with TRBD1. CDR1 and CDR2 from the germline V gene are GTSNPN and SVGIG (reference sequence). The CDR3 covers 12 residues. Losses at the gene ends were 2 bases for V and 6 bases for J; bases not matched to a gene: 3.

Comments on this clone: Other DNA sequences of this sample code for an identical CDR3. The CDR3 DNA reads TGTGCCAGCAGTGAACAGGGGTACGAGCAGTACTTC. It specifies CASSEQGYEQYF. The chain employs TRBV2 and TRBJ2-7; possible D gene TRBD1, 6 bases. The CDR3 is made up of 12 amino acids. Germline V gene sequence: CDR1 SNHLY, CDR2 FYNNEI. The V end lost 2 bases, the J end lost 4 bases, and 6 bases lay between the germline ends.

V gene TRBV9 combines with J gene TRBJ2-3; 8 nucleotides align to TRBD2. The CDR3 has 18 residues. The V gene's germline CDR1 is SGDLS and CDR2 YYNGEE. The J segment lost 2 bases and the V segment lost 1 base, leaving 12 bases of the junction unmatched. The CDR3 sequence is CASSVRSPSGLNTDTQYF. The CDR3 DNA reads as TGTGCCAGCAGCGTAAGGTCTCCTAGCGGGCTAAACACAGATACGCAGTATTTT.

This chain connects TRBV7-2 to TRBJ2-1, with D perhaps matching TRBD1 (6 bases). V was pared by 5 bases and J by 7 bases, with 18 bases between. CDR1 and CDR2 (germline): SGHTA, FQGNSA. The CDR3 consists of 15 residues. CDR3 nucleotide sequence: TGTGCCAGCAGCCCTAAACGACTGCAGGGGAATGAGCAGTTCTTC. Residues: CASSPKRLQGNEQFF.

The chain couples TRBV18 to TRBJ2-7; 9 nucleotides align to TRBD1. CDR1 and CDR2 (germline): KGHSH, LQKENI. The CDR3 totals 17 residues. Unmatched junction bases numbered 10, after V lost 2 bases and J lost 2 bases. DNA for the CDR3: TGTGCCAGCTCACCAGGCTCGGGACAGGGCGGCACCTACGAGCAGTACTTC. This translates into CASSPGSGQGGTYEQYF.

The rearrangement joins TRBV4-1 to TRBJ1-6; no clear D gene. This CDR3 contains 14 residues. V shed 1 base and J shed 6 bases, with 7 bases lying between them. CDR1 and CDR2 from the germline V gene are MGHRA and YSYEKL. The CDR3 region has the DNA TGCGCCAGCAGCCAAGGAGATCTTAATTCACCCCTCCACTTT. Protein: CASSQGDLNSPLHF.

This chain joins TRBV11-3 and TRBJ2-1; TRBD2 might be the D (7 bases). The CDR3 length is 14 residues. Germline V gene data show CDR1 as SGHNT and CDR2 as YENEEA. The V end lost 5 bases, the J end lost 8 bases, and 16 bases lay between the germline ends. The CDR3, as DNA: TGTGCCAGCAGCGAGGGGGGGATAGGGCATGAGCAGTTCTTC. It is translated as CASSEGGIGHEQFF.

This chain joins TRBV2 and TRBJ2-1; D is possibly TRBD1 (6 bases). The ends were cut back, 3 bases at V and 7 bases at J, with 16 bases in the middle. The CDR3 covers 15 residues. From germline, CDR1 is SNHLY and CDR2 FYNNEI. The CDR3 region has the DNA TGTGCCAGCAGTGAGACAGGCCAGGCAGGGAATGAGCAGTTCTTC. Protein product: CASSETGQAGNEQFF.

V usage is TRBV7-2 and J usage is TRBJ2-3; D is unclear. Trimming shortened V by 2 bases and J by 2 bases, and 2 bases separated the two germline ends. Germline-derived CDR1 and CDR2 are SGHTA and FQGNSA. This CDR3 region has 12 residues. The CDR3 is CASSLSTDTQYF. The DNA for the CDR3 is TGTGCCAGCAGCTTATCCACAGATACGCAGTATTTT.

In DNA form, the CDR3 reads TGTGCCAGCAGTGGGCAGGGAGCTGGGGCCAACGTCCTGACTTTC. Translating it yields CASSGQGAGANVLTF. The chain links TRBV6-1 to TRBJ2-6; D possibly matches TRBD1 or TRBD2 (5 bases each). V lost 4 bases, J lost 2 bases, and 9 bases lay in between. CDR1 and CDR2 from the germline V gene are MNHNS and SASEGT. This CDR3 has 15 amino acids.

This rearrangement joins TRBV29-1 to TRBJ2-5, with a tentative D call TRBD2 (6 bases). Trimming stripped 2 bases from V and 5 bases from J, with 18 bases between. Germline V gene sequence: CDR1 SQVTM, CDR2 ANQGSEA. The CDR3 consists of 15 residues. The CDR3 DNA reads TGCAGCGTTGAATCCAGGGAGCGGGCCGCGGAGACCCAGTACTTC. Its protein is CSVESRERAAETQYF.

The chain uses TRBV15 and TRBJ2-4; D perhaps matches TRBD1 (6 bases). Trimming stripped 3 bases from V and 9 bases from J, with 21 bases between. Germline-derived CDR1 and CDR2 are LNHNV and YYDKDF (reference sequence). The CDR3 totals 16 residues. CDR3: CATSRETGGMSGIQYF. As DNA, the CDR3 is TGTGCCACCAGCAGGGAGACAGGCGGAATGAGTGGCATTCAGTACTTC.

V usage is TRBV5-1 and J usage is TRBJ1-2; no definite D call. The CDR3 has 13 residues. Trimming took 1 base from V and 5 from J, leaving 9 bases between them. Looked up from germline, CDR1 is SGHRS and CDR2 is YFSETQ. In DNA, the CDR3 is TGCGCCAGCAGCTTGAGTCCGGAGTATGGCTACACCTTC. Its protein is CASSLSPEYGYTF.

The V call is TRBV9, the J call TRBJ2-7; 12 nucleotides match TRBD1. The junction had 4 bases not matched to a gene; V was cut back by 0 bases and J by 6 bases. Germline CDR1 reads SGDLS; CDR2 reads YYNGEE. The CDR3 is made up of 15 amino acids. The CDR3 sequence: CASSVGGQGAGEQYF. CDR3 nucleotide sequence: TGTGCCAGCAGCGTAGGGGGACAGGGGGCTGGCGAGCAGTACTTC.

The chain joins TRBV11-2 to TRBJ1-6; D gene ambiguous. This CDR3 has 17 residues. Deletions cut 0 bases from V and 1 base from J, with 10 bases between. CDR1 and CDR2 (germline): SGHAT, FQNNGV. CDR3 sequence (DNA): TGTGCCAGCAGCTTAGATCAGGCAGCTTCCTATAATTCACCCCTCCACTTT. Translation gives CASSLDQAASYNSPLHF.